These T cell receptor beta chains were read from a single sample in a study of cytomegalovirus exposure and HLA in healthy donors. The assay was immunoSEQ multiplex PCR, and TCRdb's table has in-frame clones only and misses some. Found here are fewer than 150,000 clones, over 70% of them singletons; the top ten hold 7.5% to 9%. Source material: PBMCs. The source is a female donor in good health and CMV-seropositive. CDR3s include the opening cysteine and the closing phenylalanine or tryptophan. The D gene is left open where the match is weak. Clone size is shown for a subset of rows, as once, few, many or a class of expanded clone.

D,size,V,J,CDR3,DNA
NA,NA,TRBV29-1,TRBJ1-2,CSVATGTSYGYTF,TGCAGCGTTGCAACGGGTACCTCCTATGGCTACACCTTC
NA,NA,TRBV28,TRBJ1-6,CASTPTDSSPLHF,TGTGCCAGCACCCCTACAGATAGTTCACCCCTCCACTTT
TRBD1,NA,TRBV2,TRBJ1-5,CASRGQGYQPQHF,TGTGCCAGCAGGGGACAGGGGTACCAGCCCCAGCATTTT
NA,NA,TRBV5-1,TRBJ1-3,CASSLAGSGNTIYF,TGCGCCAGCAGCTTGGCGGGGTCTGGAAACACCATATATTTT
NA,NA,TRBV7-8,TRBJ2-7,CASSLVPTQQYF,TGTGCCAGCAGCTTAGTCCCTACCCAGCAGTACTTC
TRBD1,NA,TRBV7-9,TRBJ2-7,CASSLEAGQGGSYEQYF,TGTGCCAGCAGCTTAGAGGCAGGACAGGGGGGCTCCTACGAGCAGTACTTC
TRBD2,NA,TRBV4-3,TRBJ2-7,CASSQVLAGGPYEQYF,TGCGCCAGCAGCCAGGTACTAGCGGGGGGGCCCTACGAGCAGTACTTC
NA,NA,TRBV27,TRBJ1-3,CASRPTGGSGNTIYF,TGTGCCAGCAGGCCGACGGGGGGCTCTGGAAACACCATATATTTT
TRBD1,NA,TRBV11-2,TRBJ1-6,CASSLGGWTGESPLHF,TGTGCCAGCAGCTTAGGAGGCTGGACAGGGGAATCACCCCTCCACTTT
TRBD1,NA,TRBV27,TRBJ2-3,CASSISGTGGDTQYF,TGTGCCAGCAGTATTTCCGGGACAGGGGGAGATACGCAGTATTTT
TRBD2,NA,TRBV2,TRBJ2-3,CASSFRDYKTDTQYF,TGTGCCAGCAGCTTCCGGGACTACAAAACAGATACGCAGTATTTT
TRBD2,NA,TRBV15,TRBJ2-5,CATSRDRTSDRLETQYF,TGTGCCACCAGCAGAGATAGGACTAGCGACCGTCTAGAGACCCAGTACTTC
NA,NA,TRBV6-4,TRBJ1-1,CASSDAGEVTEAFF,TGTGCCAGCAGTGACGCTGGGGAGGTCACTGAAGCTTTCTTT
NA,NA,TRBV19,TRBJ1-2,CASSVHRDVGGYTF,TGTGCCAGTAGTGTACACAGGGACGTTGGTGGCTACACCTTC
TRBD1,NA,TRBV18,TRBJ2-7,CASSPPGQGAGEQYF,TGTGCCAGCTCACCACCGGGACAGGGGGCGGGGGAGCAGTACTTC
NA,NA,TRBV5-6,TRBJ2-1,CASTASGVTVSEQFF,TGTGCCAGCACCGCCTCCGGAGTTACGGTTAGTGAGCAGTTCTTC
NA,NA,TRBV18,TRBJ1-5,CASSPVQYRGQPQHF,TGTGCCAGCTCACCGGTACAGTACCGGGGGCAGCCCCAGCATTTT
NA,NA,TRBV16,TRBJ1-5,CASSEQGNGGNQPQHF,TGTGCCAGCAGCGAACAGGGTAACGGCGGCAATCAGCCCCAGCATTTT
NA,NA,TRBV18,TRBJ1-1,CASSKSPRVGGMNTEAFF,TGTGCCAGCTCAAAAAGTCCCAGGGTGGGGGGGATGAACACTGAAGCTTTCTTT
TRBD1,NA,TRBV6-1,TRBJ1-5,CASTDPGTATAPQHF,TGTGCCAGCACCGACCCCGGGACAGCTACCGCGCCCCAGCATTTT
TRBD1,NA,TRBV6-6,TRBJ2-6,CASSTRQGWDTLTF,TGTGCCAGCAGCACTCGACAGGGATGGGACACCCTGACTTTC
TRBD1,NA,TRBV6-5,TRBJ2-7,CASSSPGQGVYEQYF,TGTGCCAGCAGTTCCCCGGGACAGGGGGTTTACGAGCAGTACTTC
TRBD1,NA,TRBV7-9,TRBJ1-4,CASSVGTESEKLFF,TGTGCCAGCAGCGTCGGGACAGAAAGTGAAAAACTGTTTTTT
NA,NA,TRBV30,TRBJ1-5,CAWSREDQPQHF,TGTGCCTGGAGTCGCGAGGATCAGCCCCAGCATTTT
TRBD1,NA,TRBV11-3,TRBJ1-2,CATDRGQANYGYTF,TGTGCCACGGACAGGGGCCAAGCTAACTATGGCTACACCTTC
NA,NA,TRBV6-1,TRBJ2-7,CASSEATRRGQYF,TGTGCCAGCAGTGAAGCCACGCGGCGAGGGCAGTACTTC
NA,once,TRBV5-1,TRBJ2-5,CASSLSPGGGYHSLETQYF,TGCGCCAGCAGCTTGTCTCCGGGGGGCGGGTACCATAGCCTAGAGACCCAGTACTTC
TRBD1,NA,TRBV28,TRBJ1-2,CASSARTGVSGRGYTF,TGTGCCAGTTCCGCGCGGACAGGGGTCTCAGGGAGGGGCTACACCTTC
NA,once,TRBV5-1,TRBJ1-2,CASSPAQGNYGYTF,TGCGCCAGCAGCCCTGCTCAGGGTAACTATGGCTACACCTTC
TRBD1,once,TRBV7-6,TRBJ2-7,CASSLVGTGNHEQYF,TGTGCCAGCAGCTTGGTTGGGACAGGGAACCACGAGCAGTACTTC
NA,NA,TRBV7-9,TRBJ1-2,CASSSLRDDGYTF,TGTGCCAGCAGCTCCCTCAGGGATGATGGCTACACCTTC
NA,NA,TRBV19,TRBJ1-5,CASSSLGSTSYSNQPQHF,TGTGCCAGTAGTAGCCTAGGGAGTACGTCGTATAGCAATCAGCCCCAGCATTTT
NA,NA,TRBV15,TRBJ1-5,CATSRDPRRSNQPQHF,TGTGCCACCAGCAGAGATCCCCGCCGGAGCAATCAGCCCCAGCATTTT
NA,NA,TRBV2,TRBJ1-5,CASSVPGAQPQHF,TGTGCCAGCAGTGTCCCGGGAGCTCAGCCCCAGCATTTT
NA,NA,TRBV27,TRBJ1-2,CASSTGKGYTF,TGTGCCAGCAGTACTGGTAAAGGCTACACCTTC
TRBD1,NA,TRBV5-1,TRBJ1-5,CASSLTGDQPQHF,TGCGCCAGCAGCTTAACAGGGGATCAGCCCCAGCATTTT
TRBD1,NA,TRBV6-1,TRBJ1-3,CASSPLDRSGNTIYF,TGTGCCAGCAGTCCCCTGGACAGGTCCGGAAACACCATATATTTT
NA,NA,TRBV7-3,TRBJ2-5,CASSSQGLETQYF,TGTGCCAGCAGCTCTCAGGGATTAGAGACCCAGTACTTC
TRBD2,NA,TRBV7-9,TRBJ2-3,CASSLTSGGTDTQYF,TGTGCCAGCAGCCTGACTAGCGGGGGCACAGATACGCAGTATTTT
TRBD1,NA,TRBV9,TRBJ2-7,CASSGAGTGPYEQYF,TGTGCCAGCAGCGGAGCCGGGACAGGGCCCTACGAGCAGTACTTC
NA,NA,TRBV2,TRBJ1-3,CASSQGIAGNAIYF,TGTGCCAGCAGCCAGGGGATAGCTGGAAACGCCATATATTTT
TRBD1,NA,TRBV7-2,TRBJ1-1,CASSSTGIVNTEAFF,TGTGCCAGCAGTTCGACAGGGATTGTGAACACTGAAGCTTTCTTT
NA,NA,TRBV7-2,TRBJ1-6,CASSRDSSPLHF,TGTGCCAGCAGCCGAGACAGTTCACCCCTCCACTTT
TRBD2,NA,TRBV7-9,TRBJ2-3,CASSGTSGGTDTQYF,TGTGCCAGCAGCGGGACTAGCGGGGGAACAGATACGCAGTATTTT
TRBD2,NA,TRBV7-3,TRBJ2-1,CASSLIPGGLNEQFF,TGTGCCAGCAGCTTAATACCCGGGGGGTTGAATGAGCAGTTCTTC
NA,NA,TRBV7-8,TRBJ2-3,CASSPTRGLHGTDTQYF,TGTGCCAGCAGCCCCACCCGCGGGCTCCACGGCACAGATACGCAGTATTTT
TRBD1,NA,TRBV7-2,TRBJ1-5,CASSLAGQPNQPQHF,TGTGCCAGCAGCTTAGCGGGACAGCCCAATCAGCCCCAGCATTTT
TRBD2,NA,TRBV28,TRBJ2-1,CASSSASGGRNEQFF,TGTGCCAGCAGTTCAGCTAGCGGGGGGCGGAATGAGCAGTTCTTC
TRBD1,NA,TRBV27,TRBJ1-1,CASSPGDRSKNAFF,TGTGCCAGCAGCCCTGGGGACAGGTCTAAGAACGCTTTCTTT
TRBD1,NA,TRBV6-1,TRBJ1-1,CASSHGTGGNTEAFF,TGTGCCAGCAGCCACGGGACAGGGGGGAACACTGAAGCTTTCTTT
NA,NA,TRBV11-2,TRBJ1-1,CASSLDRSAEAFF,TGTGCCAGCAGCTTAGATCGGAGCGCTGAAGCTTTCTTT
TRBD1,few,TRBV18,TRBJ2-7,CASSPYTPGQGDHEQYF,TGTGCCAGCTCACCTTATACACCGGGACAGGGGGACCACGAGCAGTACTTC
NA,NA,TRBV27,TRBJ2-7,CASSLRRGNSYEQYF,TGTGCCAGCAGTTTAAGGCGGGGTAACTCCTACGAGCAGTACTTC